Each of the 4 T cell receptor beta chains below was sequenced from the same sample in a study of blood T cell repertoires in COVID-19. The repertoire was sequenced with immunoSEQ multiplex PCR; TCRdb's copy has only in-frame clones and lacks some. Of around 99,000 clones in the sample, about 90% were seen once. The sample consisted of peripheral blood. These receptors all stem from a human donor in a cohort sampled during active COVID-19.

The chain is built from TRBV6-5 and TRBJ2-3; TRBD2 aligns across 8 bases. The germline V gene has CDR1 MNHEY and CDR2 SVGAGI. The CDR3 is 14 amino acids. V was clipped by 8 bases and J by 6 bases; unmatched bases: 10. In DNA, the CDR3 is TGTGCCAGCCCTCCGGGGGGGGCATCGGATACGCAGTATTTT. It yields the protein CASPPGGASDTQYF.

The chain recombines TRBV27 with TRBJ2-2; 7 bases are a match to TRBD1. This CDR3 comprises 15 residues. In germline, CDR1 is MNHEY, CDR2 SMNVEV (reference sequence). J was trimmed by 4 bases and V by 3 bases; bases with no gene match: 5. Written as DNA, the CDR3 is TGTGCCAGCAGTTTGAGGGGGCTAAGCACCGGGGAGCTGTTTTTT. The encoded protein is CASSLRGLSTGELFF.

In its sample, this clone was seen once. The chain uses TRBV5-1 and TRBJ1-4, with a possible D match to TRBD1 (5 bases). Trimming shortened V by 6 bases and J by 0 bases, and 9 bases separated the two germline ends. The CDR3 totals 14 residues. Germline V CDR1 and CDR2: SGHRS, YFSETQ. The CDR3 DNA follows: TGCGCCAGCATGGGGGGAACAACTAATGAAAAACTGTTTTTT. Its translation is CASMGGTTNEKLFF.

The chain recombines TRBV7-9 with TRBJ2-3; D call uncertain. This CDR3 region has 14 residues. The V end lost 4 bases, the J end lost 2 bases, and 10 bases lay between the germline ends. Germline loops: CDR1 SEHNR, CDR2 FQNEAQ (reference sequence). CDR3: CASSSLGSTDTQYF. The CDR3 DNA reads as TGTGCCAGCAGCTCCCTGGGCTCCACAGATACGCAGTATTTT. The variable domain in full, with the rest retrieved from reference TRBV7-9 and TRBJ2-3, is DTGVSQNPRHKITKRGQNVTFRCDPISEHNRLYWYRQTLGQGPEFLTYFQNEAQLEKSRLLSDRFSAERPKGSFSTLEIQRTEQGDSAMYLCASSSLGSTDTQYFGPGTRLTVL.